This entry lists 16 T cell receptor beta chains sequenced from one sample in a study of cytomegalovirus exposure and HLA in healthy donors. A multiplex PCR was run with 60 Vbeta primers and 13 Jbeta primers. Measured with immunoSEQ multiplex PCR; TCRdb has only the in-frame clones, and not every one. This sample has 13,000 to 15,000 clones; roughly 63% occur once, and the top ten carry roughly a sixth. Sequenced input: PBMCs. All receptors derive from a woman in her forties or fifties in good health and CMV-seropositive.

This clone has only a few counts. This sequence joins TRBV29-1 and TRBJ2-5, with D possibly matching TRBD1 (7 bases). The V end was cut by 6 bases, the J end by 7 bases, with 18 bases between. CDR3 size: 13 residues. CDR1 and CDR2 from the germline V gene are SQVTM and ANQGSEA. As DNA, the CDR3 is TGCAGCGTCCCGACAGGGCTGGGGGGGACCCAGTACTTC. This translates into CSVPTGLGGTQYF.

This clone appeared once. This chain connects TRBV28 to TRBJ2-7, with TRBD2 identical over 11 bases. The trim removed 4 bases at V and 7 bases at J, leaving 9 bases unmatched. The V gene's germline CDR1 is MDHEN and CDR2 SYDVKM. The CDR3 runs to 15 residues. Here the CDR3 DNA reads TGTGCCAGCAGTTCCTCCGGGACTAGCGGTGTTGAGCAGTACTTC. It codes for CASSSSGTSGVEQYF.

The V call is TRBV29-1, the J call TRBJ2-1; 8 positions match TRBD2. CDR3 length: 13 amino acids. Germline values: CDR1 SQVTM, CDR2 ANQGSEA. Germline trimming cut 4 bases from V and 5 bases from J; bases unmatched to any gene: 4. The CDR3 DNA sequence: TGCAGCGTTGGGGGACTAGTTGACAATGAGCAGTTCTTC. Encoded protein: CSVGGLVDNEQFF.

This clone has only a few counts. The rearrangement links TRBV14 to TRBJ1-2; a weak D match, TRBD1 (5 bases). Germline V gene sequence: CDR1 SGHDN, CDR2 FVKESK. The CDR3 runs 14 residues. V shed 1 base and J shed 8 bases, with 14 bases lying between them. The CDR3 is CASSQVPGPGGYTF. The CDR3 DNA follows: TGTGCCAGCAGCCAAGTCCCGGGTCCAGGGGGCTACACCTTC.

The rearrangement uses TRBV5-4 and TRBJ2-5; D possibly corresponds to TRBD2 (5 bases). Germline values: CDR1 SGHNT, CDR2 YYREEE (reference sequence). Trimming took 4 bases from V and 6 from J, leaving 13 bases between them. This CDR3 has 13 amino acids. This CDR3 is CASSLLTGKTQYF. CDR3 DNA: TGTGCCAGCAGCCTACTGACGGGAAAGACCCAGTACTTC. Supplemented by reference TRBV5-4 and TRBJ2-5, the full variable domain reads ETGVTQSPTHLIKTRGQQVTLRCSSQSGHNTVSWYQQALGQGPQFIFQYYREEENGRGNFPPRFSGLQFPNYSSELNVNALELDDSALYLCASSLLTGKTQYFGPGTRLLVL.

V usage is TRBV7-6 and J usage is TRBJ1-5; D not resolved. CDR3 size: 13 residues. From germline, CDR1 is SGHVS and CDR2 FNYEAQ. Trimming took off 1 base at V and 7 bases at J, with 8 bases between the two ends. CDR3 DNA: TGTGCCAGCAGCTTAGGGAGAGGACAGCCCCAGCATTTT. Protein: CASSLGRGQPQHF.

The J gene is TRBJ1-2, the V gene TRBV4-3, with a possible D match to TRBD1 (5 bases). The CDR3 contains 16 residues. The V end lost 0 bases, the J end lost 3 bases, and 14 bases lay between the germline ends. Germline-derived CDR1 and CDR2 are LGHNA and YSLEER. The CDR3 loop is CASSQDRAVGHYGYTF. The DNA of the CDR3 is TGCGCCAGCAGCCAAGATAGGGCAGTGGGGCACTATGGCTACACCTTC.

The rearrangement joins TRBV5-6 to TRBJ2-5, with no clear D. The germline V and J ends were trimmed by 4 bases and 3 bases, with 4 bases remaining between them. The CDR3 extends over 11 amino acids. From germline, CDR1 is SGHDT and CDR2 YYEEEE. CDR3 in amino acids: CASSVEETQYF. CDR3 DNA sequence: TGTGCCAGCAGCGTCGAAGAGACCCAGTACTTC.

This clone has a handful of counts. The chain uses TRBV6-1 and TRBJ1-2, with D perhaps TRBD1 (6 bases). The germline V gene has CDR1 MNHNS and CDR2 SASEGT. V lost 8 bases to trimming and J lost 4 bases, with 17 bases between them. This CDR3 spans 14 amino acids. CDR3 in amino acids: CASCYLQGLYGYTF. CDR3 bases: TGTGCCAGCTGTTATCTACAGGGCCTCTATGGCTACACCTTC.

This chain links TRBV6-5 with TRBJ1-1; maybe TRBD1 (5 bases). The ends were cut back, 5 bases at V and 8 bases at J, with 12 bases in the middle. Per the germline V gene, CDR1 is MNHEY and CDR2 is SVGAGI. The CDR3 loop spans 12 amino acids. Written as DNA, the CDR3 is TGTGCCAGCAGTGGAGGGCGGGGGGAAGCTTTCTTT. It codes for CASSGGRGEAFF.

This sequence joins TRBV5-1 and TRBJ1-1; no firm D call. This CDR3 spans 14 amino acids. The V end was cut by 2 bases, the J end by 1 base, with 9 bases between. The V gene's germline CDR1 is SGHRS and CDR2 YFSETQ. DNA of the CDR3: TGCGCCAGCAGCTTAGTGGGGAGGAACACTGAAGCTTTCTTT. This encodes CASSLVGRNTEAFF. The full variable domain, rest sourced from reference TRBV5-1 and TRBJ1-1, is KAGVTQTPRYLIKTRGQQVTLSCSPISGHRSVSWYQQTPGQGLQFLFEYFSETQRNKGNFPGRFSGRQFSNSRSEMNVSTLELGDSALYLCASSLVGRNTEAFFGQGTRLTVV.

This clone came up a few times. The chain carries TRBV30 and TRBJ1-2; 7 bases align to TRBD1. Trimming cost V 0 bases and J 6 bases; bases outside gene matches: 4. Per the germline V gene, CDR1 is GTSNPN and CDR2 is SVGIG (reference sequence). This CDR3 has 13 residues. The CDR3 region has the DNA TGTGCCTGGAGTGTTGGACAGGTGGATGGCTACACCTTC. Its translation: CAWSVGQVDGYTF.

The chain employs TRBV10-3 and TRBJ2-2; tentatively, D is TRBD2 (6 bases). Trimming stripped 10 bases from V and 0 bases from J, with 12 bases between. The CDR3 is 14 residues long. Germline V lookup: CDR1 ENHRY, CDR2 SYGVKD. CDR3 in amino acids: CATYGGTNTGELFF. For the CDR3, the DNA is TGTGCCACCTATGGGGGGACGAACACCGGGGAGCTGTTTTTT.

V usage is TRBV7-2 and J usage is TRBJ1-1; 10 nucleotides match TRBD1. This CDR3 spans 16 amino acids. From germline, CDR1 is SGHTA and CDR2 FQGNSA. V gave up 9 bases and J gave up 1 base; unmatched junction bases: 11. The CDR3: CASLFGQGVGNTEAFF. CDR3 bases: TGTGCCAGTCTTTTTGGACAGGGGGTGGGGAACACTGAAGCTTTCTTT.

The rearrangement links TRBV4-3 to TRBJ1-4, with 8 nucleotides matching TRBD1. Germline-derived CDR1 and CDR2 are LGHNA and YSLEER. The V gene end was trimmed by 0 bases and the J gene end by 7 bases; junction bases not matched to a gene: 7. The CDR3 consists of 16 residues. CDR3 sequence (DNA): TGCGCCAGCAGCCAAGAGCCAACAGGGGGAAGTGAAAAACTGTTTTTT. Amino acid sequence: CASSQEPTGGSEKLFF.

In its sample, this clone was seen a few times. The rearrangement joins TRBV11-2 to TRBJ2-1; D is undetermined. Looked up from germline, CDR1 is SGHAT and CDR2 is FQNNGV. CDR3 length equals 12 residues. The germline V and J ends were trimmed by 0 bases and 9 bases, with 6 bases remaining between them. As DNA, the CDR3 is TGTGCCAGCAGCTTAGATAGCACTGAGCAGTTCTTC. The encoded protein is CASSLDSTEQFF.